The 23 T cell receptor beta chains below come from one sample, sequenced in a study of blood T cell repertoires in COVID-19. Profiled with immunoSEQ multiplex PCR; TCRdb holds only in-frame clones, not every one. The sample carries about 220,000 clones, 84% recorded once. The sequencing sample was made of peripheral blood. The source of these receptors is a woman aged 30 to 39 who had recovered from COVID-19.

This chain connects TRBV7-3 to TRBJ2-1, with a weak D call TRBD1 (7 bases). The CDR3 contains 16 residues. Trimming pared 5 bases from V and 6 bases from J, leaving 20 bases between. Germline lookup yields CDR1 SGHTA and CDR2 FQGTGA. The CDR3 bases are TGTGCCAGCAGCCAGGGGGACTCTTCTCGTAGCAATGAGCAGTTCTTC. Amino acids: CASSQGDSSRSNEQFF.

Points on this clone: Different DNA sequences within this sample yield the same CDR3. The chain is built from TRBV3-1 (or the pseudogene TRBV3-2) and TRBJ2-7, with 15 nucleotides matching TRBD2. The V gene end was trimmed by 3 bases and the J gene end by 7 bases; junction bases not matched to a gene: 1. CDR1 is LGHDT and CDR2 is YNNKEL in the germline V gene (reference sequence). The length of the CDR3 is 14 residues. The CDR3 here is CASSQGLAGGEQYF. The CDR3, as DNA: TGTGCCAGCAGCCAGGGACTAGCGGGAGGTGAGCAGTACTTC.

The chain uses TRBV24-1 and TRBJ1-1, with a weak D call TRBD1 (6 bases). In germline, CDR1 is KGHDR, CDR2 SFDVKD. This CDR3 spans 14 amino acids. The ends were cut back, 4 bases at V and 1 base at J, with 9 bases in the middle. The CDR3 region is CATSDPGQNTEAFF. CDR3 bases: TGTGCCACCAGTGACCCGGGACAGAACACTGAAGCTTTCTTT.

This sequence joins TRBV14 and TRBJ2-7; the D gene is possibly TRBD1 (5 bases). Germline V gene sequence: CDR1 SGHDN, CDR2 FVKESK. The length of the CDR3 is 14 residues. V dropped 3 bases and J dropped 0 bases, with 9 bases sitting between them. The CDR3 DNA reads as TGTGCCAGCAGCCACTGGACACCCTCCTACGAGCAGTACTTC. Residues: CASSHWTPSYEQYF.

The CDR3 nucleotides are TGTGCCAGCAGCATCCAGGGAAGTCCTACCTACGAGCAGTACTTC. Its translation: CASSIQGSPTYEQYF. J is TRBJ2-7 and V is TRBV7-8; D might be TRBD1 (5 bases). The V end lost 5 bases, the J end lost 2 bases, and 16 bases lay between the germline ends. Germline values: CDR1 SGHVS, CDR2 FQNEAQ. CDR3 size: 15 residues.

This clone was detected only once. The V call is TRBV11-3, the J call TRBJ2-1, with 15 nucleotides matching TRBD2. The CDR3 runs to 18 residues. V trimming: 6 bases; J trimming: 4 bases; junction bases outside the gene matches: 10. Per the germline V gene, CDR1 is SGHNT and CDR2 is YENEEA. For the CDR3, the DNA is TGTGCCAGCAGGTCTTCCGGGACTAGCGGGAGGCCTTACAATGAGCAGTTCTTC. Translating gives CASRSSGTSGRPYNEQFF.

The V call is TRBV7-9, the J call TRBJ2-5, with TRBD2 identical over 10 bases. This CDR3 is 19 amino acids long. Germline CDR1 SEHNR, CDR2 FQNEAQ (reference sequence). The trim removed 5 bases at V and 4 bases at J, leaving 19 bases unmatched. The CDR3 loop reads CASSLPWGKEREGRETQYF. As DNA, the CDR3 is TGTGCCAGCAGCCTACCTTGGGGGAAGGAGCGGGAGGGGAGAGAGACCCAGTACTTC.

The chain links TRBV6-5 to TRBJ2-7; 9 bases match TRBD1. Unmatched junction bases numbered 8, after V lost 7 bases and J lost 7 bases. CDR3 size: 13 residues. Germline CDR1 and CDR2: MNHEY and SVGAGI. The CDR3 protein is CASNRDRDGEQYF. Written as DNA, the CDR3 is TGTGCCAGCAACAGGGACAGGGACGGGGAGCAGTACTTC.

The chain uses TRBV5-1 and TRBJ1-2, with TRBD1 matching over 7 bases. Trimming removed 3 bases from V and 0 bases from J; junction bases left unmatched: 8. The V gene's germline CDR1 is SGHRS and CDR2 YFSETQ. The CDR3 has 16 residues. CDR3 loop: CASSYDRERANYGYTF. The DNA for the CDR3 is TGCGCCAGCAGCTACGACAGGGAGAGAGCTAACTATGGCTACACCTTC.

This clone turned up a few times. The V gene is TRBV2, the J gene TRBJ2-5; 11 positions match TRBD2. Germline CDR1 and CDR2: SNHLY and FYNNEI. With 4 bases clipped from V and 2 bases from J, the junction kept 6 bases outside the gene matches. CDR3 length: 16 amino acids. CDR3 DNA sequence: TGTGCCAGCAGTGGGACTAGCGGGTGGAAACAAGAGACCCAGTACTTC. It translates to CASSGTSGWKQETQYF.

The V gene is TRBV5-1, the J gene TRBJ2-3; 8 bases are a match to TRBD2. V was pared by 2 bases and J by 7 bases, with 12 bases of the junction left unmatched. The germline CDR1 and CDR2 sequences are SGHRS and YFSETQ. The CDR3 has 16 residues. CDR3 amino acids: CASSFYRGRQLNTQYF. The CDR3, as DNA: TGCGCCAGCAGCTTCTATCGCGGGAGGCAACTGAATACGCAGTATTTT.

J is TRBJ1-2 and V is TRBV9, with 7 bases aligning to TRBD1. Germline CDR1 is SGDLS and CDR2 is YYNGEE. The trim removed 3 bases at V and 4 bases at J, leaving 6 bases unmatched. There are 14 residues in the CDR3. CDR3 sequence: CASSASGTVYGYTF. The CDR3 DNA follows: TGTGCCAGCAGCGCTTCCGGGACAGTCTATGGCTACACCTTC.

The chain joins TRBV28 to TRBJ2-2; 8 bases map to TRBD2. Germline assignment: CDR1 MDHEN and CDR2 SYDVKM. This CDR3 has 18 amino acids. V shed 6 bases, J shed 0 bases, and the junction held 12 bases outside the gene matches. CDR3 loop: CASSRIWTSRPNTGELFF. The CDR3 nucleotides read TGTGCCAGCAGCCGAATCTGGACTAGCAGACCGAACACCGGGGAGCTGTTTTTT.

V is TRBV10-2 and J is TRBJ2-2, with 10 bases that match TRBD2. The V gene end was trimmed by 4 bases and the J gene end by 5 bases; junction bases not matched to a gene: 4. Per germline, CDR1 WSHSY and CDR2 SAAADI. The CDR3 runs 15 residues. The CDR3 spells CASSALLAGTGELFF. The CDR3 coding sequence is TGCGCCAGCAGTGCTTTACTAGCGGGAACCGGGGAGCTGTTTTTT.

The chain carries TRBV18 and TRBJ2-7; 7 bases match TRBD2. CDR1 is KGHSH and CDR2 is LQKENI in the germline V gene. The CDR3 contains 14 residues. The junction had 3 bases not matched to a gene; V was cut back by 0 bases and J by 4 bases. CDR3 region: CASSPPGGRYEQYF. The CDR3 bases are TGTGCCAGCTCACCACCGGGAGGGCGGTACGAGCAGTACTTC.

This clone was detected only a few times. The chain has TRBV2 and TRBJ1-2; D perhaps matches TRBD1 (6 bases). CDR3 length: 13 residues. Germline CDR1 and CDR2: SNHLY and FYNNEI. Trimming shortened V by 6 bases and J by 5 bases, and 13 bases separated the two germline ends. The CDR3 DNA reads TGTGCCAGCAGGGGCCCAGGGGATTATGGCTACACCTTC. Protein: CASRGPGDYGYTF. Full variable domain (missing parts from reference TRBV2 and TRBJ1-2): EPEVTQTPSHQVTQMGQEVILRCVPISNHLYFYWYRQILGQKVEFLVSFYNNEISEKSEIFDDQFSVERPDGSNFTLKIRSTKLEDSAMYFCASRGPGDYGYTFGSGTRLTVV.

The CDR3 loop reads CAWSGGFQVSYEQYF. The CDR3, as DNA: TGTGCCTGGAGCGGGGGTTTCCAAGTCTCGTACGAGCAGTACTTC. The chain is built from TRBV30 and TRBJ2-7; TRBD2 is a possible D gene (6 bases). The germline V gene has CDR1 GTSNPN and CDR2 SVGIG (reference sequence). This CDR3 region has 15 residues. V was shortened by 3 bases and J by 4 bases, with 19 bases between the two germline ends.

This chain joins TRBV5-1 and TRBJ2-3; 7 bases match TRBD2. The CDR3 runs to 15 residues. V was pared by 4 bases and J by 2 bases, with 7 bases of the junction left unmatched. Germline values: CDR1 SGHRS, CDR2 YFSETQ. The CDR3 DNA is TGCGCCAGCAGCCTGGGACTAACCCTCACAGATACGCAGTATTTT. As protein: CASSLGLTLTDTQYF.

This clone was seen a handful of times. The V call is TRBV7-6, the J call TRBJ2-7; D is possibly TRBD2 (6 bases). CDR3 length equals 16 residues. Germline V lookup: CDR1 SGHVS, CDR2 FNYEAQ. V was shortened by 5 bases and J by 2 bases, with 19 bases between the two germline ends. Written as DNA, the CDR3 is TGTGCCAGCAGCCCTCAAACGGGGGATCTAACCTACGAGCAGTACTTC. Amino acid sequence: CASSPQTGDLTYEQYF.

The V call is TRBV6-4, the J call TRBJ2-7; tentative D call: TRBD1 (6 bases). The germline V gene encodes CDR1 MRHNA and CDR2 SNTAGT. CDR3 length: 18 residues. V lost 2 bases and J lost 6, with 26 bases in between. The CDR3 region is CASSDPGLLDRLLGEQYF. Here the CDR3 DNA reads TGTGCCAGCAGTGACCCGGGGCTTCTGGACAGACTATTGGGCGAGCAGTACTTC.

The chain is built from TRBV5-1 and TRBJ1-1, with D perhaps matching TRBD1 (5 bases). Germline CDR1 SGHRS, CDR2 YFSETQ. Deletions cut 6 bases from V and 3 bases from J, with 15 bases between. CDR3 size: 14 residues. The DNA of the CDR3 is TGCGCCAGCACCCAATCCCAGGGTTACACTGAAGCTTTCTTT. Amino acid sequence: CASTQSQGYTEAFF.

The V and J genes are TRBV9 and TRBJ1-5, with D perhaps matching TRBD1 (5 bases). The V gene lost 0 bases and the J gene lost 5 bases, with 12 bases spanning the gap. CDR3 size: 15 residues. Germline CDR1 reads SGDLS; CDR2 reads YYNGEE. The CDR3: CASSVGQGPYQPQHF. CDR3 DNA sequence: TGTGCCAGCAGCGTAGGGCAGGGTCCCTATCAGCCCCAGCATTTT. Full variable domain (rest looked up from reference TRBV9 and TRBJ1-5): DSGVTQTPKHLITATGQRVTLRCSPRSGDLSVYWYQQSLDQGLQFLIQYYNGEERAKGNILERFSAQQFPDLHSELNLSSLELGDSALYFCASSVGQGPYQPQHFGDGTRLSIL.

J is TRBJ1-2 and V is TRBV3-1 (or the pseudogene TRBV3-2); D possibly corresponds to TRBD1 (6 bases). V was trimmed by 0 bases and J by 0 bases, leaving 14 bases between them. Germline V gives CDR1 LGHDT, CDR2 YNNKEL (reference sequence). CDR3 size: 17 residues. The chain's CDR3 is CASSQDETGRTNYGYTF. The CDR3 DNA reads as TGTGCCAGCAGCCAAGATGAAACAGGGCGGACTAACTATGGCTACACCTTC.